These 15 T cell receptor beta chains were all obtained from the same sample, sequenced in a study of cytomegalovirus exposure and HLA in healthy donors (dated by TCRdb to between 2016 and 2019). The receptor library was made with the immunoSEQ multiplex PCR assay. For the multiplex PCR, a mixture combining 60 forward primers for TCR Vbeta segments and 13 reverse primers for TCR Jbeta segments was used. Held by TCRdb, this immuneACCESS table contains in-frame sequences only and omits some clones. Under half of the omission traces to an unresolved V gene where checked; the cause of the rest is unknown. The sample profile shows 100,000 to 130,000 clones; 60% to 80% of them were found once. The top ten clones comprise about 2% of the sample. Material: PBMCs. These TCRs come from a man in his late teens or twenties in good health and CMV-seronegative.

This sequence joins TRBV19 and TRBJ1-1, with D perhaps matching TRBD1 (5 bases). V gave up 3 bases and J gave up 4 bases, with 9 bases separating them. Germline V gene data show CDR1 as LNHDA and CDR2 as SQIVND (reference sequence). This CDR3 has 13 amino acids. Here the CDR3 reads CASSIKGFTEAFF. In nucleotides, the CDR3 is TGTGCCAGTAGTATCAAGGGGTTCACTGAAGCTTTCTTT.

This clone has a single count. V and J are TRBV9 and TRBJ1-1; TRBD1 might be the D (5 bases). CDR3 length: 17 residues. Germline CDR1 SGDLS, CDR2 YYNGEE. Trimming removed 4 bases from V and 2 bases from J, with 21 bases in between. The CDR3 here is CASSPRRGRAENTEAFF. Here the CDR3 DNA reads TGTGCCAGCAGCCCTCGTAGGGGCAGGGCGGAAAACACTGAAGCTTTCTTT.

As for this clone: The junction departs from the called germline gene at one end, perhaps through a read error. The chain is built from TRBV2 and TRBJ2-7; maybe TRBD1 (6 bases). CDR3 size: 17 residues. Germline loops: CDR1 SNHLY, CDR2 FYNNEI. CDR3 residues: CASSEPEQGFPSFEQYF. The CDR3 DNA reads TGTGCCAGCAGTGAACCCGAACAGGGTTTCCCGTCCTTCGAGCAGTACTTC.

The J gene is TRBJ2-2, the V gene TRBV4-3; TRBD1 agrees at 7 bases. The CDR3 loop spans 17 amino acids. V lost 3 bases to trimming and J lost 0 bases; unmatched junction nucleotides: 7. Germline values: CDR1 LGHNA, CDR2 YSLEER. The chain's CDR3 is CASSQGIGGANTGELFF. CDR3 sequence (DNA): TGCGCCAGCAGCCAGGGGATAGGGGGCGCGAACACCGGGGAGCTGTTTTTT.

With respect to this clone: Since the CDR3 does not end with the conserved phenylalanine or tryptophan, this likely comes from a read error. Because the CDR3's place on the DNA is in doubt, the DNA is left out and the CDR3 is given as listed by TCRdb. This rearrangement joins TRBV28 to TRBJ1-4; the table's TRBD1 call for D was not verified on the DNA. The germline V gene has CDR1 MDHEN and CDR2 SYDVKM. Counting both end residues, the CDR3 totals 12 amino acids. The CDR3 is CASSSPGQGDWV.

The chain recombines TRBV13 with TRBJ2-7; 11 nucleotides agree with TRBD2. CDR1 and CDR2 from the germline V gene are PRHDT and FYEKMQ (reference sequence). The length of the CDR3 is 17 residues. V lost 5 bases to trimming and J lost 0 bases; unmatched junction nucleotides: 9. CDR3 sequence (DNA): TGTGCCAGCAGCATTACCCTGGGACTAGCGGTCTCCTACGAGCAGTACTTC. It encodes CASSITLGLAVSYEQYF.

The CDR3 loop reads CASRPGQIHYLEYGYTF. DNA of the CDR3: TGTGCCAGCAGACCCGGACAGATCCACTATCTAGAGTATGGCTACACCTTC. The genes are TRBV7-9 and TRBJ1-2; D is perhaps TRBD1 (6 bases). Germline assignment: CDR1 SEHNR and CDR2 FQNEAQ (reference sequence). The CDR3 loop spans 17 amino acids. Between the trimmed V and J ends, which lost 6 bases and 5 bases, there was a span of 25 bases.

CDR3 loop: CASSPGWGRERQETQYF. The CDR3 bases are TGTGCCAGCAGCCCAGGTTGGGGCAGGGAAAGGCAAGAGACCCAGTACTTC. The chain carries TRBV7-6 and TRBJ2-5; a possible D gene is TRBD1 (5 bases). The CDR3 covers 17 residues. The V gene's germline CDR1 is SGHVS and CDR2 FNYEAQ. Trimming stripped 5 bases from V and 2 bases from J, with 21 bases between.

The rearrangement uses TRBV2 and TRBJ2-1, with D tentatively TRBD1 (5 bases). V lost 7 bases and J lost 5, with 12 bases in between. The CDR3 has 13 amino acids. The germline gives CDR1 SNHLY, CDR2 FYNNEI. CDR3 sequence: CASMVDRNNEQFF. CDR3 DNA: TGTGCCAGCATGGTCGACAGAAACAATGAGCAGTTCTTC. Using reference TRBV2 and TRBJ2-1 for the parts outside the CDR3, the full variable domain is EPEVTQTPSHQVTQMGQEVILRCVPISNHLYFYWYRQILGQKVEFLVSFYNNEISEKSEIFDDQFSVERPDGSNFTLKIRSTKLEDSAMYFCASMVDRNNEQFFGPGTRLTVL.

This clone is a singleton in its sample. The chain links TRBV5-4 to TRBJ1-5, with D possibly TRBD1 on 6 matching bases. V was trimmed by 0 bases and J by 2 bases, leaving 9 bases between them. From germline, CDR1 is SGHNT and CDR2 YYREEE (reference sequence). CDR3 length: 15 residues. The CDR3 DNA follows: TGTGCCAGCAGCTTGGGGGGGCTTGGCAATCAGCCCCAGCATTTT. Translation: CASSLGGLGNQPQHF.

This chain links TRBV4-2 with TRBJ2-7; D might be TRBD1 (6 bases). Between the trimmed V and J ends, which lost 0 bases and 2 bases, there was a span of 17 bases. The CDR3 is 17 residues long. The germline V gene encodes CDR1 LGHNA and CDR2 YNFKEQ. This CDR3 is CASSQDLPDSAAYEQYF. The DNA of the CDR3 is TGTGCCAGCAGCCAAGATCTCCCGGACAGCGCCGCCTACGAGCAGTACTTC.

The DNA of the CDR3 is TGCGCCAGCAGCTCCCCCGGACAGGGGGCGCGGGCTAACTATGGCTACACCTTC. Its translation is CASSSPGQGARANYGYTF. The gene calls are TRBV5-1 and TRBJ1-2, with TRBD1 matching over 11 bases. The CDR3 is 18 residues long. CDR1 SGHRS and CDR2 YFSETQ come from the germline V gene. The V and J ends lost 3 bases and 0 bases, in that order; junction bases with no gene match: 10.

This clone was detected once. The rearrangement links TRBV5-1 to TRBJ2-7; TRBD1 agrees at 9 bases. This CDR3 comprises 14 residues. From germline, CDR1 is SGHRS and CDR2 YFSETQ. With 4 bases clipped from V and 6 bases from J, the junction kept 8 bases outside the gene matches. The chain's CDR3 is CASSPGQGYSEQYF. As DNA, the CDR3 is TGCGCCAGCAGCCCCGGACAGGGGTACTCCGAGCAGTACTTC.

In its sample, this clone was seen once. The chain combines TRBV12-5 with TRBJ1-2; 10 bases are a match to TRBD1. The CDR3 is 16 amino acids. Trimming at V came to 1 base and at J to 1 base, leaving 3 bases not matched to a gene. The germline CDR1 and CDR2 sequences are LGHNT and FRNRAP. The CDR3 DNA is TGTGCTAGTGGTTTGGCGACAGGGGGCGGTAACTATGGCTACACCTTC. It codes for CASGLATGGGNYGYTF.

CDR3 sequence (DNA): TGTGCCAGCAGCTCAGTCTCGGGGGGAACAGATACGCAGTATTTT. As protein: CASSSVSGGTDTQYF. This chain joins TRBV7-6 and TRBJ2-3, with 7 bases lining up with TRBD2. The germline V gene has CDR1 SGHVS and CDR2 FNYEAQ. J gave up 3 bases and V 4 bases, and 7 bases lay outside the gene matches. The CDR3 covers 15 residues.